Following are 29 T cell receptor beta chains from one sample sequenced in a study of shared clonotypes between healthy human individuals. Profiling relied on immunoSEQ multiplex PCR, and the TCRdb table lists in-frame clones only, not all of them. Of roughly 2.2 million clones in the sample, just over 90% were seen once. The sample taken for sequencing was naive CD4+ T cells from PBMCs. Indicated subset: CD45RA+ positively selected. The receptor set was obtained from a man between 18 and 35 years old in good health. Some clones in this sample may be carry-over from other donors' samples.

The genes are TRBV19 and TRBJ2-1; either TRBD1 or TRBD2 may supply D (5 bases each). Between the trimmed V and J ends, which lost 6 bases and 8 bases, there was a span of 17 bases. The CDR3 loop spans 14 amino acids. CDR1 LNHDA and CDR2 SQIVND come from the germline V gene (reference sequence). Here the CDR3 DNA reads TGTGCCAGTAGGGGGGTTACTACTGGTGATGAGCAGTTCTTC. Amino acids: CASRGVTTGDEQFF.

In the case of this clone: The sample contains more than one DNA sequence encoding this CDR3. The V and J genes are TRBV5-1 and TRBJ2-3, with TRBD1 as a possible D gene (6 bases). There are 15 residues in the CDR3. The V gene lost 2 bases and the J gene lost 0 bases, with 10 bases spanning the gap. CDR1 is SGHRS and CDR2 is YFSETQ in the germline V gene. The CDR3 loop is CASSLGQFSTDTQYF. Here the CDR3 DNA reads TGCGCCAGCAGCTTAGGACAGTTTAGCACAGATACGCAGTATTTT.

V and J are TRBV28 and TRBJ2-3; the match to TRBD1 covers 11 bases. V gave up 4 bases and J gave up 4 bases; unmatched junction bases: 7. The CDR3 runs 16 residues. Looked up from germline, CDR1 is MDHEN and CDR2 is SYDVKM. The DNA for the CDR3 is TGTGCCAGCAGTTCTCCCGGGGACAGGGGGGCAGATACGCAGTATTTT. Its protein is CASSSPGDRGADTQYF.

V gene TRBV19 combines with J gene TRBJ2-7; TRBD2 matches at 8 bases. CDR3 length: 14 amino acids. V dropped 8 bases and J dropped 2; count of bases not matched to a gene: 8. Germline assignment: CDR1 LNHDA and CDR2 SQIVND (reference sequence). The CDR3 spells CASSQTGGAYEQYF. In DNA form, the CDR3 reads TGTGCCAGTTCGCAGACGGGGGGGGCCTACGAGCAGTACTTC.

The chain couples TRBV6-5 to TRBJ2-7, with a possible D match to TRBD2 (5 bases). The CDR3 sequence is 15 residues long. Germline-derived CDR1 and CDR2 are MNHEY and SVGAGI. V dropped 6 bases and J dropped 2 bases, with 17 bases sitting between them. DNA for the CDR3: TGTGCCAGCAGCAACCCTACCCTAGCTCCCTACGAGCAGTACTTC. It specifies CASSNPTLAPYEQYF.

The J gene is TRBJ2-5, the V gene TRBV19; tentative D call: TRBD2 (6 bases). Trimming removed 5 bases from V and 0 bases from J, with 7 bases in between. The CDR3 is 13 amino acids. The germline V gene has CDR1 LNHDA and CDR2 SQIVND (reference sequence). As DNA, the CDR3 is TGTGCCAGTAGTCGGAGGGACCAAGAGACCCAGTACTTC. This gives the protein CASSRRDQETQYF. Supplemented by reference TRBV19 and TRBJ2-5, the full variable domain reads DGGITQSPKYLFRKEGQNVTLSCEQNLNHDAMYWYRQDPGQGLRLIYYSQIVNDFQKGDIAEGYSVSREKKESFPLTVTSAQKNPTAFYLCASSRRDQETQYFGPGTRLLVL.

The V call is TRBV6-6, the J call TRBJ1-2; 9 bases are shared with TRBD1. V gave up 2 bases and J gave up 2 bases; unmatched junction bases: 3. Germline assignment: CDR1 MNHNY and CDR2 SVGAGI (reference sequence). The length of the CDR3 is 15 residues. The CDR3 spells CASSYHRGPNYGYTF. DNA of the CDR3: TGTGCCAGCAGTTACCACAGGGGGCCCAACTATGGCTACACCTTC.

A single count supports this clone. This chain's CDR3 is CASSAWGQGNNEQFF. CDR3 DNA sequence: TGTGCCAGCAGCGCCTGGGGACAGGGGAACAATGAGCAGTTCTTC. J is TRBJ2-1 and V is TRBV28; the match to TRBD1 covers 10 bases. CDR3 length equals 15 residues. Germline V lookup: CDR1 MDHEN, CDR2 SYDVKM. After removal of 6 bases from V and 5 bases from J, the junction contained 7 bases not matched to a gene.

The CDR3 region is CASSDPLGFEKLFF. CDR3 coding DNA: TGTGCCAGCAGTGACCCCCTCGGCTTTGAAAAACTGTTTTTT. The chain joins TRBV25-1 to TRBJ1-4; D call uncertain. Germline assignment: CDR1 MGHDK and CDR2 SYGVNS. CDR3 length equals 14 residues. V lost 3 bases and J lost 7, with 12 bases in between.

This chain connects TRBV27 to TRBJ1-4; D may be TRBD1 (6 bases). V lost 5 bases and J lost 3, with 22 bases in between. This CDR3 comprises 18 residues. CDR1 MNHEY and CDR2 SMNVEV come from the germline V gene (reference sequence). CDR3 in DNA: TGTGCCAGCAGTCAAGCGCCGGGACCCGCAGGGGCTAATGAAAAACTGTTTTTT. It specifies CASSQAPGPAGANEKLFF.

V usage is TRBV10-1 and J usage is TRBJ2-7, with 8 bases aligning to TRBD1. The CDR3 covers 14 residues. Germline trimming cut 4 bases from V and 5 bases from J; bases unmatched to any gene: 7. Looked up from germline, CDR1 is WNHNN and CDR2 is SYGVQD (reference sequence). The CDR3 DNA follows: TGCGCCAGCAGTGGTGACAGGGGTGGACACGAGCAGTACTTC. This codes for CASSGDRGGHEQYF.

The rearrangement joins TRBV28 to TRBJ1-2, with D possibly being TRBD1 (5 bases). Trimming shortened V by 5 bases and J by 4 bases, and 14 bases separated the two germline ends. The CDR3 is 14 residues long. CDR1 and CDR2 from the germline V gene are MDHEN and SYDVKM. The CDR3: CASSTPGSTYGYTF. The CDR3, as DNA: TGTGCCAGCAGTACCCCAGGGTCAACCTATGGCTACACCTTC.

This chain joins TRBV28 and TRBJ1-1; 11 positions match TRBD1. CDR3 size: 17 residues. The V gene end was trimmed by 1 base and the J gene end by 1 base; junction bases not matched to a gene: 5. Germline-derived CDR1 and CDR2 are MDHEN and SYDVKM. The CDR3 DNA reads as TGTGCCAGCAGTTTATTCCCCGGACAGGGGGCGAACACTGAAGCTTTCTTT. It specifies CASSLFPGQGANTEAFF.

V and J are TRBV6-5 and TRBJ2-7, with 7 positions matching TRBD2. This CDR3 region has 14 residues. CDR1 and CDR2 (germline): MNHEY, SVGAGI. V lost 7 bases, J lost 7 bases, and 13 bases stayed unmatched. The CDR3 coding sequence is TGTGCCAGCACCCGCGGCGCGGGAGTCACTGAGCAGTACTTC. It specifies CASTRGAGVTEQYF.

J is TRBJ1-2 and V is TRBV7-3; 11 nucleotides line up with TRBD1. Germline CDR1 reads SGHTA; CDR2 reads FQGTGA. The CDR3 has 14 residues. The junction had 8 bases not matched to a gene; V was cut back by 4 bases and J by 10 bases. The CDR3 nucleotides read TGTGCCAGCAGCTCTCGGACAGGGGGCTCTGACTACACCTTC. It specifies CASSSRTGGSDYTF.

This chain joins TRBV7-8 and TRBJ2-7; no clear D. V gave up 1 base and J gave up 4 bases, with 14 bases separating them. Per germline, CDR1 SGHVS and CDR2 FQNEAQ. CDR3 length: 15 amino acids. DNA of the CDR3: TGTGCCAGCAGCTTAGGGAGTCGGGTGCCGTACGAGCAGTACTTC. Encoded protein: CASSLGSRVPYEQYF.

The J gene is TRBJ2-7, the V gene TRBV5-1; D call uncertain. This CDR3 has 14 residues. The V gene lost 2 bases and the J gene lost 6 bases, with 15 bases spanning the gap. Germline V gene data show CDR1 as SGHRS and CDR2 as YFSETQ. The CDR3 loop is CASSFAPVRSEQYF. The CDR3, as DNA: TGCGCCAGCAGCTTCGCCCCGGTGAGGTCCGAGCAGTACTTC. Looking up the rest from reference TRBV5-1 and TRBJ2-7 gives the full variable domain: KAGVTQTPRYLIKTRGQQVTLSCSPISGHRSVSWYQQTPGQGLQFLFEYFSETQRNKGNFPGRFSGRQFSNSRSEMNVSTLELGDSALYLCASSFAPVRSEQYFGPGTRLTVT.

The V and J genes are TRBV5-5 and TRBJ1-2, with D unclear. Between the trimmed V and J ends, which lost 0 bases and 3 bases, there was a span of 6 bases. This CDR3 has 13 amino acids. The germline V gene encodes CDR1 SGHKS and CDR2 YYEKEE (reference sequence). CDR3 region: CASSLVQDYGYTF. The CDR3, as DNA: TGTGCCAGCAGCTTGGTGCAGGACTATGGCTACACCTTC.

This chain joins TRBV4-1 and TRBJ2-5; TRBD2 aligns across 9 bases. Germline CDR1 MGHRA, CDR2 YSYEKL. J gave up 1 base and V 4 bases, and 10 bases lay outside the gene matches. CDR3 length: 17 amino acids. The CDR3 bases are TGCGCCAGCAGCCGCACCACTAGCGGGCATCTCCAAGAGACCCAGTACTTC. Residues: CASSRTTSGHLQETQYF.

The genes are TRBV9 and TRBJ2-7; TRBD2 aligns across 8 bases. V gave up 0 bases and J gave up 0 bases; unmatched junction bases: 17. Looked up from germline, CDR1 is SGDLS and CDR2 is YYNGEE. The CDR3 is 20 amino acids. CDR3 sequence (DNA): TGTGCCAGCAGCGTAGGGGTCCGCGGTCTAGCGGGCAAGAGCTCCTACGAGCAGTACTTC. It translates to CASSVGVRGLAGKSSYEQYF.

The chain carries TRBV27 and TRBJ2-2, with TRBD2 matching over 11 bases. In germline, CDR1 is MNHEY, CDR2 SMNVEV (reference sequence). The CDR3 loop spans 19 amino acids. The trim removed 8 bases at V and 3 bases at J, leaving 17 bases unmatched. CDR3 in amino acids: CASPCFGTSGPRDTGELFF. Written as DNA, the CDR3 is TGTGCCAGCCCTTGCTTCGGGACTAGCGGCCCAAGGGACACCGGGGAGCTGTTTTTT.

This clone was picked up a small number of times. This chain uses TRBV18 with TRBJ1-1; D possibly corresponds to TRBD1 (5 bases). V shed 1 base and J shed 0 bases, with 12 bases lying between them. Germline V gives CDR1 KGHSH, CDR2 LQKENI. The CDR3 totals 16 residues. CDR3 sequence: CASSPLPTVLNTEAFF. In DNA form, the CDR3 reads TGTGCCAGCTCACCACTCCCGACAGTTTTGAACACTGAAGCTTTCTTT. Full variable domain (rest looked up from reference TRBV18 and TRBJ1-1): NAGVMQNPRHLVRRRGQEARLRCSPMKGHSHVYWYRQLPEEGLKFMVYLQKENIIDESGMPKERFSAEFPKEGPSILRIQQVVRGDSAAYFCASSPLPTVLNTEAFFGQGTRLTVV.

The V gene is TRBV5-1, the J gene TRBJ2-1, with no clear D. This CDR3 has 14 amino acids. Germline loops: CDR1 SGHRS, CDR2 YFSETQ. V was trimmed by 4 bases and J by 0 bases, leaving 8 bases between them. The CDR3 loop is CASSDTSSYNEQFF. CDR3 sequence (DNA): TGCGCCAGCAGCGACACGAGCTCCTACAATGAGCAGTTCTTC.

This chain connects TRBV5-1 to TRBJ2-4; 8 bases line up with TRBD2. With 3 bases clipped from V and 8 bases from J, the junction kept 7 bases outside the gene matches. This CDR3 has 14 amino acids. Germline CDR1 reads SGHRS; CDR2 reads YFSETQ. The DNA of the CDR3 is TGCGCCAGCAGCTCGCGCGGGGGGTCTGACATTCAGTACTTC. It yields the protein CASSSRGGSDIQYF.

The V and J genes are TRBV7-3 and TRBJ2-1, with a possible D match to TRBD2 (5 bases). This CDR3 contains 13 residues. The germline gives CDR1 SGHTA, CDR2 FQGTGA. Trimming pared 5 bases from V and 8 bases from J, leaving 13 bases between. Here the CDR3 DNA reads TGTGCCAGCAGCCCCCGCCCCGGGGATGAGCAGTTCTTC. Its translation is CASSPRPGDEQFF.

The V call is TRBV2, the J call TRBJ2-7; a possible D gene is TRBD2 (5 bases). V lost 6 bases to trimming and J lost 3 bases, with 12 bases between them. The CDR3 is made up of 13 amino acids. Germline CDR1 and CDR2: SNHLY and FYNNEI. The CDR3 protein is CASRRAADYEQYF. CDR3 sequence (DNA): TGTGCCAGCAGACGAGCGGCGGACTACGAGCAGTACTTC. Using reference TRBV2 and TRBJ2-7 for the parts outside the CDR3, the full variable domain is EPEVTQTPSHQVTQMGQEVILRCVPISNHLYFYWYRQILGQKVEFLVSFYNNEISEKSEIFDDQFSVERPDGSNFTLKIRSTKLEDSAMYFCASRRAADYEQYFGPGTRLTVT.

The J gene is TRBJ2-4, the V gene TRBV6-5, with unresolved D. The germline CDR1 and CDR2 sequences are MNHEY and SVGAGI. CDR3 length: 11 residues. Deletions cut 5 bases from V and 10 bases from J, with 9 bases between. The CDR3 DNA sequence: TGTGCCAGCAGTGCCGGACCGATTCAGTACTTC. Translation gives CASSAGPIQYF.

This chain links TRBV6-1 with TRBJ2-3; 7 bases are a match to TRBD1. Germline CDR1 is MNHNS and CDR2 is SASEGT. This CDR3 spans 13 amino acids. J was trimmed by 4 bases and V by 8 bases; bases with no gene match: 6. The CDR3 DNA reads as TGTGCCAGCCTAGACAGGGTGGCAGATACGCAGTATTTT. It yields the protein CASLDRVADTQYF.

The V gene is TRBV28, the J gene TRBJ1-1; 9 bases are a match to TRBD1. V trimming: 10 bases; J trimming: 4 bases; junction bases outside the gene matches: 4. Germline lookup yields CDR1 MDHEN and CDR2 SYDVKM. The CDR3 is 12 residues long. The CDR3 DNA follows: TGTGCCACCGGGACAGGGAGCACTGAAGCTTTCTTT. Its protein product is CATGTGSTEAFF.